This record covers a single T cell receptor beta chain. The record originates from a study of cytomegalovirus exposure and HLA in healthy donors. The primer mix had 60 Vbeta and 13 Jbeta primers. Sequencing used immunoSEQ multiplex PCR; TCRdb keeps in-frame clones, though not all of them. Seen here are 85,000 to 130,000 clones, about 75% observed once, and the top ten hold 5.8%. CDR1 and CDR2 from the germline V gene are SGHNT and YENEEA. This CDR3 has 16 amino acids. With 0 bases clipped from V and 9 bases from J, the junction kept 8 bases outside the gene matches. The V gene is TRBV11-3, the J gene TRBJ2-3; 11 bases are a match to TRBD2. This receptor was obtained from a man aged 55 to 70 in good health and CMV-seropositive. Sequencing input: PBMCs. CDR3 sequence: CASSLEIAGGQETQYF. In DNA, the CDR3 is TGTGCCAGCAGCTTAGAGATAGCGGGGGGGCAAGAAACGCAGTATTTT.